The entry below describes one TCR beta chain. Recruitment covered 20 to 25 US areas and drew participants whose ages spanned roughly 18 to 100 years. This record comes from a study of blood T cell repertoires in COVID-19. Some clones are missing from TCRdb's copy, which holds only in-frame ones; the method was immunoSEQ multiplex PCR. This table has 200,000 to 250,000 clones, about 88% appearing once. Germline V gene lookup returns CDR1 LNHNV and CDR2 YYDKDF (reference sequence). J gave up 0 bases and V 8 bases, and 8 bases lay outside the gene matches. The CDR3 loop spans 15 amino acids. Sequencing used PBMCs or T cells enriched from blood (not recorded which). The source is a woman in her fifties or sixties who had recovered from COVID-19. V gene TRBV15 combines with J gene TRBJ2-3; 7 bases fit TRBD1. CDR3 nucleotides: TGTGCCACCCGACAACCGGGACAGAGCACAGATACGCAGTATTTT. Translating gives CATRQPGQSTDTQYF.